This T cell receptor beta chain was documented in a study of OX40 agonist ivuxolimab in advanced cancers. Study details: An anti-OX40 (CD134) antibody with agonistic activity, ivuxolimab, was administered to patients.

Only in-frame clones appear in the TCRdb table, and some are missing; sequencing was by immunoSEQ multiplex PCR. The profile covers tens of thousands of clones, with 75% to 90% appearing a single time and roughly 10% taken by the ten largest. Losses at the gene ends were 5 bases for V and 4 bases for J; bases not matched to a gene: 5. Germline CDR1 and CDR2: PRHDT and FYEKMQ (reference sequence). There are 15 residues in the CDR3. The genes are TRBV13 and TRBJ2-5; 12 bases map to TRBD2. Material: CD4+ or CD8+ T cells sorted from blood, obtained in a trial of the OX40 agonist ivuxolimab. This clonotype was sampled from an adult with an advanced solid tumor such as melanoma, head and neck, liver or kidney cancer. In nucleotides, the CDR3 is TGTGCCAGCAGCCCTACTAGCGGGGGGAGAGAGACCCAGTACTTC. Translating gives CASSPTSGGRETQYF.